These T cell receptor beta chains were read from a single sample in a study of T-cell reconstitution after alpha-beta-depleted transplantation in children. TCRdb analysed the PCR reads with MiXCR anew, one entry per CDR3 protein. The table lists a few hundred thousand distinct CDR3 sequences, approximately 9.9% of them singletons. The sequences come from PBMCs from the stem cell graft donor, collected from the stem cell graft. These receptors were obtained from a human donor who donated a stem cell graft to a child with SCID. Both conserved end residues are part of each CDR3. D genes are given only for firm matches. Part of the rows lack a size; the others show once, few, many or a class for expanded clones.

J: TRBJ1-6; V: TRBV2; size: many; D: TRBD1; CDR3: CASSEFGQGNSPLHF; DNA: TGTGCCAGCAGTGAATTTGGACAGGGAAACTCACCCCTCCACTTT
J: TRBJ2-7; V: TRBV11-1; size: NA; D: TRBD1; CDR3: CASSGSPGQGGSSYEQYF; DNA: TGTGCCAGCAGCGGATCGCCGGGACAGGGGGGCAGCTCCTACGAGCAGTACTTC
J: TRBJ2-1; V: TRBV7-2; size: many; D: NA; CDR3: CASSFGRLNEQFF; DNA: TGTGCCAGCAGCTTCGGACGGCTCAATGAGCAGTTCTTC
J: TRBJ1-5; V: TRBV20-1; size: many; D: TRBD1; CDR3: CSARESGTEYQPQHF; DNA: TGCAGTGCTAGGGAATCCGGGACAGAATATCAGCCCCAGCATTTT
J: TRBJ2-5; V: TRBV7-9; size: many; D: NA; CDR3: CASGRGMPETQYF; DNA: TGTGCCAGCGGACGAGGGATGCCAGAGACCCAGTACTTC
J: TRBJ1-2; V: TRBV20-1; size: many; D: NA; CDR3: CSASQLYRSYGYTF; DNA: TGCAGTGCTAGTCAACTCTACAGATCCTATGGCTACACCTTC
J: TRBJ2-3; V: TRBV4-3; size: NA; D: NA; CDR3: CASSQARVHTQYF; DNA: TGCGCCAGCAGCCAAGCGCGGGTACATACGCAGTATTTT
J: TRBJ2-2; V: TRBV7-9; size: many; D: NA; CDR3: CASSLSAGELFF; DNA: TGTGCCAGCAGCTTATCGGCCGGGGAGCTGTTTTTT
J: TRBJ2-4; V: TRBV20-1; size: many; D: TRBD2; CDR3: CSARDRGGRTRDIQYF; DNA: TGCAGTGCTAGAGATCGGGGGGGAAGGACGCGAGACATTCAGTACTTC
J: TRBJ2-7; V: TRBV20-1; size: many; D: NA; CDR3: CSARVGSSYEQYF; DNA: TGCAGTGCTAGGGTGGGGAGCTCCTACGAGCAGTACTTC
J: TRBJ2-1; V: TRBV11-1; size: many; D: NA; CDR3: CASSLAGVTYNEQFF; DNA: TGTGCCAGCAGCTTAGCGGGGGTGACCTACAATGAGCAGTTCTTC
J: TRBJ2-2; V: TRBV4-1; size: many; D: TRBD1; CDR3: CASSQASDRGLSGELFF; DNA: TGCGCCAGCAGCCAAGCCTCCGACAGGGGGCTATCAGGGGAGCTGTTTTTT
J: TRBJ2-5; V: TRBV6-5; size: many; D: TRBD1; CDR3: CASSSMTGTGRETQYF; DNA: TGTGCCAGCAGTTCCATGACCGGGACAGGGAGAGAGACCCAGTACTTC
J: TRBJ1-2; V: TRBV20-1; size: many; D: TRBD1; CDR3: CSARTGQNYGYTF; DNA: TGCAGTGCTAGAACGGGACAGAATTATGGCTACACCTTC
J: TRBJ2-3; V: TRBV12-3/TRBV12-4; size: many; D: TRBD1; CDR3: CASSGQATGLRTDTQYF; DNA: TGTGCCAGCAGTGGACAAGCGACAGGGCTGCGGACAGATACGCAGTATTTT
J: TRBJ1-4; V: TRBV9; size: many; D: NA; CDR3: CASSGPGGKLFF; DNA: TGTGCCAGCAGCGGCCCCGGGGGAAAACTGTTTTTT
J: TRBJ2-5; V: TRBV20-1; size: few; D: NA; CDR3: CSATDRPRGTQYF; DNA: TGCAGTGCCACAGACAGACCCAGGGGGACCCAGTACTTC
J: TRBJ2-2; V: TRBV14; size: many; D: NA; CDR3: CASSQGSSAGQRTGELFF; DNA: TGTGCCAGCAGCCAAGGGTCGTCGGCAGGGCAGCGCACCGGGGAGCTGTTTTTT
J: TRBJ2-7; V: TRBV9; size: many; D: NA; CDR3: CASSVVAPWIAYEQYF; DNA: TGTGCCAGCAGCGTAGTAGCCCCGTGGATCGCCTACGAGCAGTACTTC
J: TRBJ2-7; V: TRBV5-5; size: many; D: TRBD1; CDR3: CASSLRTGYADEQYF; DNA: TGTGCCAGCAGCCTGAGGACAGGGTACGCCGACGAGCAGTACTTC
J: TRBJ1-3; V: TRBV18; size: NA; D: NA; CDR3: CASSPTVGDSGNTIYF; DNA: TGTGCCAGCTCACCCACTGTGGGGGATTCGGGAAACACCATATATTTT
J: TRBJ2-2; V: TRBV7-6; size: NA; D: TRBD2; CDR3: CASSLALRRGATLNTGELFF; DNA: TGTGCCAGCAGCTTAGCGCTACGGCGGGGGGCGACCTTGAACACCGGGGAGCTGTTTTTT
J: TRBJ1-1; V: TRBV7-9; size: NA; D: TRBD1; CDR3: CASSLGGTGGWGAFF; DNA: TGTGCCAGCAGCTTAGGGGGGACAGGGGGCTGGGGGGCTTTCTTT
J: TRBJ1-2; V: TRBV20-1; size: many; D: NA; CDR3: CSASPQVTYGYTF; DNA: TGCAGTGCTAGCCCACAGGTTACCTATGGCTACACCTTC
J: TRBJ2-1; V: TRBV29-1; size: many; D: TRBD2; CDR3: CSVDPTSGGAFEQFF; DNA: TGCAGCGTTGACCCCACTAGCGGGGGGGCATTTGAGCAGTTCTTC
J: TRBJ1-2; V: TRBV20-1; size: many; D: NA; CDR3: CSATGPDYGYTF; DNA: TGCAGTGCTACAGGGCCGGACTATGGCTACACCTTC
J: TRBJ1-1; V: TRBV9; size: many; D: NA; CDR3: CASSVDGHMGTEAFF; DNA: TGTGCCAGCAGCGTAGATGGACACATGGGCACTGAAGCTTTCTTT
J: TRBJ2-7; V: TRBV5-1; size: many; D: NA; CDR3: CASSSVGTDSYEQYF; DNA: TGCGCCAGCAGCTCCGTCGGGACTGACTCCTACGAGCAGTACTTC
J: TRBJ2-3; V: TRBV18; size: many; D: TRBD2; CDR3: CASSPNSGGPTDTQYF; DNA: TGTGCCAGCTCACCAAATTCGGGGGGACCCACAGATACGCAGTATTTT